This T cell receptor (beta chain) was observed in a study of control samples from healthy donors and cancer patients. Profiling relied on immunoSEQ multiplex PCR, and the TCRdb table lists in-frame clones only, not all of them. The data contain 93,000 or so clones, around 89% of them seen just once; the ten biggest clones take up about a fifth. CDR3 length: 16 amino acids. Trimming pared 7 bases from V and 5 bases from J, leaving 23 bases between. The germline V gene encodes CDR1 SEHNR and CDR2 FQNEAQ (reference sequence). The TCR sequence derives from a man aged 60-69 years with lung cancer. Source material: PBMCs. V and J are TRBV7-9 and TRBJ1-1; D perhaps matches TRBD1 (6 bases). CDR3 sequence: CASTSLQQGTGTEAFF. The CDR3 DNA is TGTGCCAGCACCAGCCTTCAACAGGGTACAGGTACTGAAGCTTTCTTT.